This section outlines one T cell receptor beta chain sequence together with its context. V lost 0 bases, J lost 0 bases, and 6 bases lay in between. Germline assignment: CDR1 LNHDA and CDR2 SQIVND (reference sequence). CDR3 length: 15 residues. The data are from a study of blood T cell repertoires in COVID-19. Study at large: PBMCs, B-cell-depleted T cells, or T cells were the source of the cDNA or gDNA that made up the material.

In the original workflow: By means of reference gene primer amplification, nucleated cell counts were estimated. Assay: immunoSEQ multiplex PCR; the TCRdb copy retains only in-frame clones and omits some. V and J calls and clone size follow that table, whereas D and trimming were derived from the DNA. Here the sample spans 280,000 or so clones, 80% to 90% being singletons. The J gene is TRBJ2-1, the V gene TRBV19; D uncertain. The sequenced material came from peripheral blood. The clonotype comes from a woman aged 45-60 years who had recovered from COVID-19. The CDR3: CASSIDSSSYNEQFF. The CDR3 nucleotides are TGTGCCAGTAGTATAGATTCGAGCTCCTACAATGAGCAGTTCTTC.